Shown below are 15 T cell receptor beta chains from a single sample sequenced in a study of T cell responses to AZD1222 COVID-19 vaccine. Assay: immunoSEQ multiplex PCR; the TCRdb copy retains only in-frame clones and omits some. Here the sample spans 140,000 to 150,000 clones, about nine tenths being singletons. The material sequenced was peripheral blood, taken on day 0 of AZD1222 vaccination. These receptors were taken from an adult in good health.

This clone was recorded only once. The genes are TRBV7-9 and TRBJ2-1, with 9 bases aligning to TRBD2. The trim removed 5 bases at V and 0 bases at J, leaving 8 bases unmatched. There are 17 residues in the CDR3. Germline values: CDR1 SEHNR, CDR2 FQNEAQ (reference sequence). The CDR3 DNA reads as TGTGCCAGCAGCCCACGACTAGCGGTCCACTCCTACAATGAGCAGTTCTTC. Translated: CASSPRLAVHSYNEQFF.

The chain couples TRBV27 to TRBJ1-2, with TRBD1 matching 9 bases. The CDR3 contains 15 residues. Trimming took 2 bases from V and 4 from J; bases not matched to a gene: 5. Germline lookup yields CDR1 MNHEY and CDR2 SMNVEV (reference sequence). The CDR3 bases are TGTGCCAGCAGTTTAAGGGACAGGGTGGGCTATGGCTACACCTTC. It codes for CASSLRDRVGYGYTF.

The V call is TRBV5-1, the J call TRBJ1-2, with D uncertain. Germline assignment: CDR1 SGHRS and CDR2 YFSETQ. The CDR3 runs 12 residues. Trimming removed 4 bases from V and 4 bases from J, with 8 bases in between. CDR3 residues: CASSNQLYGYTF. CDR3 coding DNA: TGCGCCAGCAGCAACCAGCTCTATGGCTACACCTTC.

The genes are TRBV21-1 and TRBJ2-1; no check of the table's D call, TRBD2, against the DNA was made. TRBV21-1 is a known pseudogene. The CDR3 runs 21 residues. The CDR3 is CASSKDWTSGRAGSSYNEQFF. CDR3 nucleotide sequence: TGTGCCAGCAGCAAAGATTGGACTAGCGGGAGGGCCGGGAGCTCCTACAATGAGCAGTTCTTC.

The V gene is TRBV29-1, the J gene TRBJ1-2, with 7 bases matching TRBD1. Germline trimming cut 4 bases from V and 3 bases from J; bases unmatched to any gene: 8. Germline V gene lookup returns CDR1 SQVTM and CDR2 ANQGSEA. The CDR3 length is 14 residues. The DNA for the CDR3 is TGCAGCGTTGGATGGACAGGTCAAGACTATGGCTACACCTTC. It is translated as CSVGWTGQDYGYTF.

The chain is built from TRBV5-1 and TRBJ1-2, with D possibly TRBD1 on 5 matching bases. Germline V CDR1 and CDR2: SGHRS, YFSETQ. V was clipped by 4 bases and J by 8 bases, with 15 bases between them. This CDR3 spans 13 amino acids. As DNA, the CDR3 is TGCGCCAGCAGCCTGGGGGACGGAGGCGGCTACACCTTC. Encoded protein: CASSLGDGGGYTF.

This clone was recorded once. The chain links TRBV5-4 to TRBJ2-1; 8 positions match TRBD2. The CDR3 length is 16 residues. CDR1 SGHNT and CDR2 YYREEE come from the germline V gene (reference sequence). The ends lost 4 bases at V and 10 bases at J; junction bases unmatched: 16. The CDR3 loop reads CASSPGGRTRGREQFF. CDR3 nucleotides: TGTGCCAGCAGCCCGGGGGGGAGGACTAGGGGACGGGAGCAGTTCTTC.

V and J are TRBV13 and TRBJ2-5, with TRBD2 matching over 14 bases. This CDR3 is 18 amino acids long. Germline CDR1 and CDR2: PRHDT and FYEKMQ (reference sequence). V lost 3 bases and J lost 1; bases outside the gene matches: 7. CDR3 in amino acids: CASSFSGLAGVSQETQYF. The CDR3 nucleotides are TGTGCCAGCAGCTTTTCGGGACTAGCGGGAGTTTCCCAAGAGACCCAGTACTTC.

The chain links TRBV10-1 to TRBJ2-3; the D gene is possibly TRBD2 (6 bases). The germline V gene has CDR1 WNHNN and CDR2 SYGVQD (reference sequence). This CDR3 is built from 14 residues. V was pared by 3 bases and J by 1 base, with 8 bases between. The CDR3 region has the DNA TGCGCCAGCAGTGAAACGGGAGGCACAGATACGCAGTATTTT. It yields the protein CASSETGGTDTQYF.

The rearrangement joins TRBV18 to TRBJ1-1, with D perhaps matching TRBD1 (6 bases). Germline values: CDR1 KGHSH, CDR2 LQKENI. The CDR3 is 17 residues long. The ends were cut back, 3 bases at V and 6 bases at J, with 23 bases in the middle. The CDR3 protein is CASSPGQLSLTGAEAFF. In DNA form, the CDR3 reads TGTGCCAGCTCACCCGGACAGCTTTCTCTAACGGGCGCTGAAGCTTTCTTT. The full variable domain, with the rest looked up from reference TRBV18 and TRBJ1-1, is NAGVMQNPRHLVRRRGQEARLRCSPMKGHSHVYWYRQLPEEGLKFMVYLQKENIIDESGMPKERFSAEFPKEGPSILRIQQVVRGDSAAYFCASSPGQLSLTGAEAFFGQGTRLTVV.

This clone has more than one count but fewer than ten. The chain employs TRBV3-1 (or the pseudogene TRBV3-2) and TRBJ1-5; D remains unclear. Germline V lookup: CDR1 LGHDT, CDR2 YNNKEL (reference sequence). The CDR3 length is 13 residues. The ends were cut back, 4 bases at V and 3 bases at J, with 7 bases in the middle. CDR3: CASSLAVNQPQHF. In DNA form, the CDR3 reads TGTGCCAGCAGCCTCGCCGTCAATCAGCCCCAGCATTTT.

The V call is TRBV5-6, the J call TRBJ1-1; D not resolved. This CDR3 contains 14 residues. Trimming cost V 2 bases and J 3 bases, with 11 bases left between them. Germline V gene sequence: CDR1 SGHDT, CDR2 YYEEEE. The CDR3 region has the DNA TGTGCCAGCAGCTTCGGGGTAGGGTACACTGAAGCTTTCTTT. As protein: CASSFGVGYTEAFF. Full variable domain (remainder filled in from reference TRBV5-6 and TRBJ1-1): DAGVTQSPTHLIKTRGQQVTLRCSPKSGHDTVSWYQQALGQGPQFIFQYYEEEERQRGNFPDRFSGHQFPNYSSELNVNALLLGDSALYLCASSFGVGYTEAFFGQGTRLTVV.

The chain recombines TRBV6-4 with TRBJ1-1, with D possibly TRBD1 on 6 matching bases. Germline V CDR1 and CDR2: MRHNA, SNTAGT. There are 13 residues in the CDR3. The ends were cut back, 5 bases at V and 5 bases at J, with 12 bases in the middle. Here the CDR3 reads CASSPSGETEAFF. CDR3 bases: TGTGCCAGCAGTCCCTCAGGGGAAACTGAAGCTTTCTTT.

V is TRBV27 and J is TRBJ1-6; D call uncertain. The germline V gene encodes CDR1 MNHEY and CDR2 SMNVEV (reference sequence). The CDR3 is made up of 15 amino acids. The V and J ends lost 3 bases and 8 bases respectively, with 14 bases between them. The CDR3 loop is CASSFRVVEDSPLHF. In nucleotides, the CDR3 is TGTGCCAGCAGTTTCCGGGTCGTAGAGGATTCACCCCTCCACTTT.

CDR3 DNA sequence: TGTGCCAGTAGTAGGGGTACCTACAATGAGCAGTTCTTC. Translating gives CASSRGTYNEQFF. The chain is built from TRBV19 and TRBJ2-1; no firm D call. The germline CDR1 and CDR2 sequences are LNHDA and SQIVND (reference sequence). The CDR3 loop spans 13 amino acids. The V gene lost 4 bases and the J gene lost 2 bases, with 6 bases spanning the gap.